The next 21 T cell receptor beta chains were all read from a single sample in a study of CD8+CD57+ T cells in acquired aplastic anemia. Genomic DNA templated the TCR beta VDJ and CDR3 profiling. MiXCR was run by TCRdb on the reads, yielding one entry per CDR3 protein. The sample shows roughly 300,000 distinct CDR3 sequences, 56% of them seen only once. The specimen sequenced was sorted CD4+, CD8+, or CD8+CD57+ T cells (not recorded which) from PBMCs. The receptors were sampled from a human donor with severe aplastic anemia or a healthy control (not recorded which).

J is TRBJ1-2 and V is TRBV5-8, with 7 bases fitting TRBD1. The CDR3 contains 14 residues. The trim removed 5 bases at V and 4 bases at J, leaving 8 bases unmatched. The germline V gene encodes CDR1 SGHTS and CDR2 YDEGEE. Here the CDR3 reads CASRQTGLGYGYTF. The CDR3, as DNA: TGTGCCAGCAGGCAGACAGGGCTGGGCTATGGCTACACCTTC. Full variable domain (outside the CDR3, taken from reference TRBV5-8 and TRBJ1-2): EAGVTQSPTHLIKTRGQQATLRCSPISGHTSVYWYQQALGLGLQFLLWYDEGEERNRGNFPPRFSGRQFPNYSSELNVNALELEDSALYLCASRQTGLGYGYTFGSGTRLTVV.

The chain links TRBV12-3 or TRBV12-4 to TRBJ2-1; D uncertain. Trimming left V 3 bases short and J 7 bases short, with 7 bases between. This CDR3 comprises 12 residues. The CDR3 sequence: CASSFFSNEQFF. CDR3 DNA: TGTGCCAGCAGTTTTTTTTCTAATGAGCAGTTCTTC.

This clonotype came up many times. The chain employs TRBV19 and TRBJ1-2; D might be TRBD1 (6 bases). The V and J ends lost 3 bases and 3 bases respectively, with 8 bases between them. The CDR3 runs to 13 residues. Germline V gene sequence: CDR1 LNHDA, CDR2 SQIVND (reference sequence). CDR3 nucleotides: TGTGCCAGTAGTATCGGGGGCGACTATGGCTACACCTTC. Amino acids: CASSIGGDYGYTF.

The V and J genes are TRBV20-1 and TRBJ1-5, with a weak D call TRBD1 (5 bases). Deletions cut 0 bases from V and 7 bases from J, with 16 bases between. In germline, CDR1 is DFQATT, CDR2 SNEGSKA (reference sequence). This CDR3 spans 15 amino acids. The CDR3 sequence is CSARDRARVGQPQHF. The CDR3 DNA reads as TGCAGTGCTAGAGATCGGGCCAGGGTGGGCCAGCCCCAGCATTTT.

This clonotype came up many times. This chain connects TRBV5-5 to TRBJ2-7; D gene ambiguous. The CDR3 spans 13 residues. Trimming cost V 10 bases and J 2 bases, with 16 bases left between them. The germline CDR1 and CDR2 sequences are SGHKS and YYEKEE (reference sequence). This CDR3 reads CASSQSRTYEQYF. CDR3 bases: TGTGCCTCCTCCCAGTCCCGCACCTACGAGCAGTACTTC. Full variable domain (missing parts from reference TRBV5-5 and TRBJ2-7): DAGVTQSPTHLIKTRGQQVTLRCSPISGHKSVSWYQQVLGQGPQFIFQYYEKEERGRGNFPDRFSARQFPNYSSELNVNALLLGDSALYLCASSQSRTYEQYFGPGTRLTVT.

This chain connects TRBV12-3 or TRBV12-4 to TRBJ2-2, with TRBD1 matching over 7 bases. V trimming: 6 bases; J trimming: 4 bases; junction bases outside the gene matches: 2. This CDR3 contains 13 residues. The CDR3 DNA reads as TGTGCCAGCAGGCGACAGGGCACCGGGGAGCTGTTTTTT. Its protein is CASRRQGTGELFF.

The chain recombines TRBV7-2 with TRBJ2-7; either TRBD1 or TRBD2 may fit D (6 bases each). The CDR3 spans 14 residues. The germline CDR1 and CDR2 sequences are SGHTA and FQGNSA. V gave up 8 bases and J gave up 7 bases, with 21 bases separating them. The chain's CDR3 is CASHRSGGRQEQYF. CDR3 in DNA: TGTGCCAGCCACCGCTCTGGGGGGCGTCAGGAGCAGTACTTC.

This clonotype was found many times. V gene TRBV6-4 combines with J gene TRBJ1-1; D unclear. This CDR3 contains 13 residues. Trimming stripped 8 bases from V and 1 base from J, with 11 bases between. Germline CDR1 MRHNA, CDR2 SNTAGT. CDR3 sequence: CASSSLGNTEAFF. The CDR3 DNA is TGTGCCAGCTCATCCCTGGGGAACACTGAAGCTTTCTTT.

The chain employs TRBV10-3 and TRBJ1-1; D is perhaps TRBD1 (6 bases). V was pared by 7 bases and J by 5 bases, with 14 bases between. The germline V gene encodes CDR1 ENHRY and CDR2 SYGVKD. The CDR3 covers 13 residues. CDR3 loop: CAIKAGGGTEAFF. DNA for the CDR3: TGTGCCATCAAGGCCGGGGGCGGGACTGAAGCTTTCTTT.

This clonotype was seen at least ten times. V gene TRBV30 combines with J gene TRBJ1-5; tentative D call: TRBD1 (6 bases). V was trimmed by 2 bases and J by 2 bases, leaving 7 bases between them. Looked up from germline, CDR1 is GTSNPN and CDR2 is SVGIG (reference sequence). This CDR3 contains 13 residues. The CDR3, as DNA: TGTGCCTGGAGTTCAGGGGGCAATCAGCCCCAGCATTTT. Its translation: CAWSSGGNQPQHF.

This clonotype appeared many times. The chain is built from TRBV7-6 and TRBJ2-1, with a weak D call TRBD1 (6 bases). V shed 3 bases and J shed 4 bases, with 7 bases lying between them. This CDR3 comprises 13 residues. Looked up from germline, CDR1 is SGHVS and CDR2 is FNYEAQ. The CDR3 nucleotides read TGTGCCAGCAGCTTTGGACAGTACAATGAGCAGTTCTTC. This codes for CASSFGQYNEQFF.

There are a few counts of this clonotype. This chain links TRBV2 with TRBJ1-4, with D unresolved. The CDR3 runs to 15 residues. Trimming stripped 5 bases from V and 2 bases from J, with 12 bases between. Germline CDR1 reads SNHLY; CDR2 reads FYNNEI. CDR3 residues: CASSKEGLTNEKLFF. CDR3 sequence (DNA): TGTGCCAGCAGTAAGGAAGGGCTCACTAATGAAAAACTGTTTTTT.

The chain carries TRBV7-9 and TRBJ1-1; weak D call: TRBD1 (5 bases). Germline V gene lookup returns CDR1 SEHNR and CDR2 FQNEAQ (reference sequence). This CDR3 comprises 16 residues. The V end lost 6 bases, the J end lost 0 bases, and 17 bases lay between the germline ends. The CDR3 region has the DNA TGTGCCAGCAGAAAGACAGCAATGGATATGAACACTGAAGCTTTCTTT. Amino acid sequence: CASRKTAMDMNTEAFF. Looking up the rest from reference TRBV7-9 and TRBJ1-1 gives the full variable domain: DTGVSQNPRHKITKRGQNVTFRCDPISEHNRLYWYRQTLGQGPEFLTYFQNEAQLEKSRLLSDRFSAERPKGSFSTLEIQRTEQGDSAMYLCASRKTAMDMNTEAFFGQGTRLTVV.

The chain joins TRBV20-1 to TRBJ2-2; a weak D match, TRBD1 (6 bases). The germline CDR1 and CDR2 sequences are DFQATT and SNEGSKA (reference sequence). This CDR3 comprises 10 residues. Deletions cut 6 bases from V and 7 bases from J, with 6 bases between. This CDR3 reads CSAGGGELFF. The CDR3 DNA follows: TGCAGTGCAGGGGGCGGGGAGCTGTTTTTT.

A note on this clonotype: The CDR3 carries no conserved terminal phenylalanine or tryptophan, so it likely arises from a read error. No DNA is shown, since the ends of the CDR3 on it are uncertain; the CDR3 is the one TCRdb lists. This sequence joins TRBV7-9 and TRBJ2-3; TRBD2 reflects the table's D call only, with no check against the DNA. CDR1 is SEHNR and CDR2 is FQNEAQ in the germline V gene (reference sequence). The length of the CDR3 is 8 amino acids, counting both ends. The CDR3: CASSPPPV.

J is TRBJ2-5 and V is TRBV7-8; 14 nucleotides align to TRBD2. Germline CDR1 and CDR2: SGHVS and FQNEAQ. V shed 5 bases, J shed 4 bases, and the junction held 9 bases outside the gene matches. This CDR3 contains 17 residues. The CDR3 here is CASSVLGLAGEGETQYF. The CDR3 nucleotides are TGTGCCAGCAGCGTCCTGGGACTAGCGGGGGAAGGAGAGACCCAGTACTTC.

The chain employs TRBV10-3 and TRBJ2-7; D uncertain. Trimming took 6 bases from V and 3 from J, leaving 9 bases between them. Germline loops: CDR1 ENHRY, CDR2 SYGVKD. The CDR3 runs 12 residues. CDR3 bases: TGTGCCATCAGCGAACTGAACTACGAGCAGTACTTC. Its translation is CAISELNYEQYF.

For this clonotype: A much more abundant neighbour one base away suggests this may be a read error. This chain uses TRBV29-1 with TRBJ1-2, with 7 bases fitting TRBD1. Germline assignment: CDR1 SQVTM and CDR2 ANQGSEA. Losses at the gene ends were 0 bases for V and 9 bases for J; bases not matched to a gene: 13. CDR3 size: 15 residues. This chain's CDR3 is CSVEEGTVAGYSYTF. CDR3 nucleotide sequence: TGCAGCGTTGAAGAAGGGACAGTAGCGGGGTATAGCTACACCTTC.

The chain links TRBV7-9 to TRBJ1-2; D call uncertain. Germline V CDR1 and CDR2: SEHNR, FQNEAQ (reference sequence). The length of the CDR3 is 14 residues. Trimming took off 1 base at V and 4 bases at J, with 10 bases between the two ends. CDR3 amino acids: CASSLGTDTYGYTF. The CDR3 DNA is TGTGCCAGCAGCTTAGGAACAGACACCTATGGCTACACCTTC.

The CDR3 here is CASSWGQTTTGELFF. CDR3 in DNA: TGCGCCAGCAGCTGGGGACAGACTACCACCGGGGAGCTGTTTTTT. This rearrangement joins TRBV5-1 to TRBJ2-2; 7 bases map to TRBD1. Germline lookup yields CDR1 SGHRS and CDR2 YFSETQ. V was pared by 3 bases and J by 4 bases, with 6 bases of the junction left unmatched. This CDR3 contains 15 residues.

This clonotype has a count of ten or more. This rearrangement joins TRBV15 to TRBJ1-1; D remains unclear. CDR3 length equals 16 residues. Deletions cut 1 base from V and 2 bases from J, with 14 bases between. Germline values: CDR1 LNHNV, CDR2 YYDKDF (reference sequence). CDR3 DNA: TGTGCCACCAGCAGAGGATATACGCAGACAAACACTGAAGCTTTCTTT. Translating gives CATSRGYTQTNTEAFF.